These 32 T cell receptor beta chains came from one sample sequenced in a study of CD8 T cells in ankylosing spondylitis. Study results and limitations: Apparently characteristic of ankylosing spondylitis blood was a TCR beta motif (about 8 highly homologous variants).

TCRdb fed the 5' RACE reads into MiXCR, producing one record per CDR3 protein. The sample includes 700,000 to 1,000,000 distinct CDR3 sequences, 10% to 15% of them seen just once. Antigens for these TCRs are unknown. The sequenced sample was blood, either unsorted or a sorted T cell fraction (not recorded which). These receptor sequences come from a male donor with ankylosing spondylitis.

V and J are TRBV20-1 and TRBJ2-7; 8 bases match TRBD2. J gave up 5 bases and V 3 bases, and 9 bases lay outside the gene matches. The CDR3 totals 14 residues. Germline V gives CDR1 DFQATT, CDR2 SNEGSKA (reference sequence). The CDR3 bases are TGCAGTGCTAGCCTCGGGGGGGCCGCCGACGAGCAGTACTTC. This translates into CSASLGGAADEQYF.

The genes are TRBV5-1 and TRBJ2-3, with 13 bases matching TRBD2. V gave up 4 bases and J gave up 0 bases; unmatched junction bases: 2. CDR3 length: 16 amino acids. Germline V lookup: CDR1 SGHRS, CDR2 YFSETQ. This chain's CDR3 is CASSKGLAGSTDTQYF. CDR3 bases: TGCGCCAGCAGCAAGGGACTAGCGGGAAGCACAGATACGCAGTATTTT.

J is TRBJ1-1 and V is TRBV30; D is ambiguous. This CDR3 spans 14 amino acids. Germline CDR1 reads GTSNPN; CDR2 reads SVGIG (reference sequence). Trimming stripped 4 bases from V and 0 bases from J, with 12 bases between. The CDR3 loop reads CAWNRAQMNTEAFF. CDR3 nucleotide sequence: TGTGCCTGGAACCGGGCCCAGATGAACACTGAAGCTTTCTTT.

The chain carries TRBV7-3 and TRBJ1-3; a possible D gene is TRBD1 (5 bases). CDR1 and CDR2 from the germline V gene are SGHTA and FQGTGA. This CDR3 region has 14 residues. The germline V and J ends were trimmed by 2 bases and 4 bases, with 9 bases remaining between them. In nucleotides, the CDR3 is TGTGCCAGCAGCTTAGACGGGGGAGGAAACACCATATATTTT. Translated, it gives CASSLDGGGNTIYF.

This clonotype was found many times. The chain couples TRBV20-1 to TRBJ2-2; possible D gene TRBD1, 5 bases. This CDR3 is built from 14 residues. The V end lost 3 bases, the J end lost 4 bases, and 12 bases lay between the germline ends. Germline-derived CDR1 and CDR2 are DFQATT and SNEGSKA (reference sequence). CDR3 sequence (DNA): TGCAGTGCTAGTAAATCCAGGGCCACCGGGGAGCTGTTTTTT. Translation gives CSASKSRATGELFF.

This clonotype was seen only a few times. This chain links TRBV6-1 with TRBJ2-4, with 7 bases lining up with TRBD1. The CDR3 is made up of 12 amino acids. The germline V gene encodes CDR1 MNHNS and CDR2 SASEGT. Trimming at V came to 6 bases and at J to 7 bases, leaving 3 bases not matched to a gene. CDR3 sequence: CASRGDSNIQYF. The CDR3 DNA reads TGTGCCAGCAGGGGGGACAGCAACATTCAGTACTTC.

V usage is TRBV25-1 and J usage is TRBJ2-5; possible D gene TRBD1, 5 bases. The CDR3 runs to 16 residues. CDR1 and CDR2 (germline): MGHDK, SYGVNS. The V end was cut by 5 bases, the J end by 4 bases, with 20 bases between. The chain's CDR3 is CASSPSPGRAVETQYF. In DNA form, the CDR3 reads TGTGCCAGCAGTCCTTCCCCGGGCAGGGCGGTAGAGACCCAGTACTTC.

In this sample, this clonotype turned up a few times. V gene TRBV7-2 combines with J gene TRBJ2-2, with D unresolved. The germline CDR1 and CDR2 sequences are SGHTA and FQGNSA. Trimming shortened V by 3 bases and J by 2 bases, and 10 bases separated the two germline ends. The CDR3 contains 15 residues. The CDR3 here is CASSFYQRNTGELFF. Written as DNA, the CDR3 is TGTGCCAGCAGCTTTTATCAGCGTAACACCGGGGAGCTGTTTTTT.

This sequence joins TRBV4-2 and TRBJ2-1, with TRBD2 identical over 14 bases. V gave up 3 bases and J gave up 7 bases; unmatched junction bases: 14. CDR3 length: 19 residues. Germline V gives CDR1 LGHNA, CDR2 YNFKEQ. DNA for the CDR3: TGTGCCAGCAGCCATTTACCGGGACTAGCGGGAGAAGGTGCGAATGAGCAGTTCTTC. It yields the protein CASSHLPGLAGEGANEQFF.

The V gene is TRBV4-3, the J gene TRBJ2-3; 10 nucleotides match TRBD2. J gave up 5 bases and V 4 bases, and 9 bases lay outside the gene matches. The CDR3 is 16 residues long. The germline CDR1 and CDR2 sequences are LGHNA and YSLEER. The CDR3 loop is CASSPGGLAGVDTQYF. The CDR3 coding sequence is TGCGCCAGCAGCCCAGGTGGGCTAGCGGGAGTAGATACGCAGTATTTT.

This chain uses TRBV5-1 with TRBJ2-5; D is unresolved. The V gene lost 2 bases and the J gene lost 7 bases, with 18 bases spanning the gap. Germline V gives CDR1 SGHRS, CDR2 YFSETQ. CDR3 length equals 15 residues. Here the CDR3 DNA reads TGCGCCAGCAGCTTCGGAGCAGGCCAGACCGGGACCCAGTACTTC. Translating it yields CASSFGAGQTGTQYF.

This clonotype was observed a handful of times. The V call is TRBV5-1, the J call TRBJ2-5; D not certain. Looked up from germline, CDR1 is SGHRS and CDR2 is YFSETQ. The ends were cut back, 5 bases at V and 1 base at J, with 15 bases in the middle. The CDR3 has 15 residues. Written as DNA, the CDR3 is TGCGCCAGCAGGAAGAGACCGAGCTTCCAAGAGACCCAGTACTTC. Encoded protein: CASRKRPSFQETQYF.

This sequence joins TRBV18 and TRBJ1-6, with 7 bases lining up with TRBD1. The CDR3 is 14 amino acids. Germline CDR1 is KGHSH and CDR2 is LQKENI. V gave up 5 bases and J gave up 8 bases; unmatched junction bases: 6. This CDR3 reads CASSSTGLDSPLHF. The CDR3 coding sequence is TGTGCCAGCTCATCGACAGGGCTGGATTCACCCCTCCACTTT.

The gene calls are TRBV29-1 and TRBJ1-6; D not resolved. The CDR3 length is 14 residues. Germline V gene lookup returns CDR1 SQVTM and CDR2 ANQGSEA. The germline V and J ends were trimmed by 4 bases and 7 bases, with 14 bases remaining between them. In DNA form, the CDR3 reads TGCAGCGTTGCAGTTTCCGGGTTAAATTCACCCCTCCACTTT. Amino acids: CSVAVSGLNSPLHF.

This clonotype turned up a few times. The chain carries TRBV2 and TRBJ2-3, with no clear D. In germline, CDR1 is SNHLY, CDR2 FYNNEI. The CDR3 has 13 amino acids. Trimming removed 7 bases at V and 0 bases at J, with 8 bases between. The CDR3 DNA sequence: TGTGCCAGCACAGGATTTAGCACAGATACGCAGTATTTT. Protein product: CASTGFSTDTQYF.

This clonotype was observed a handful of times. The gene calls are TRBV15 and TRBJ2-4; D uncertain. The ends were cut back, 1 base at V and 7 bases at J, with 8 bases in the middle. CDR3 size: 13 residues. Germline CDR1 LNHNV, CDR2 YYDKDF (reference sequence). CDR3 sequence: CATSRVGFNIQYF. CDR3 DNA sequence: TGTGCCACCAGCAGAGTGGGATTTAACATTCAGTACTTC.

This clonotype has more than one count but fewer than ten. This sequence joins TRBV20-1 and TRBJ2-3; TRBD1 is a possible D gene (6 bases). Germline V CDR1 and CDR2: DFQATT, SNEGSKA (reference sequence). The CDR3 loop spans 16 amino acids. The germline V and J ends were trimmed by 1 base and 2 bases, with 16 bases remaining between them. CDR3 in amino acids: CSARGGWGLPTDTQYF. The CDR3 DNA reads TGCAGTGCTAGAGGCGGTTGGGGGCTACCCACAGATACGCAGTATTTT.

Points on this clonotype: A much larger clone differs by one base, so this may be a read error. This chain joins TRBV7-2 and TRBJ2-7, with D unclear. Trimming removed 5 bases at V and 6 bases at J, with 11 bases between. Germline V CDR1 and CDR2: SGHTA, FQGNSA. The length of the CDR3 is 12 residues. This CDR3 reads CASSPMWGEQYF. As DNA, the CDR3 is TGTGCCAGCAGCCCCATGTGGGGCGAGCAGTACTTC.

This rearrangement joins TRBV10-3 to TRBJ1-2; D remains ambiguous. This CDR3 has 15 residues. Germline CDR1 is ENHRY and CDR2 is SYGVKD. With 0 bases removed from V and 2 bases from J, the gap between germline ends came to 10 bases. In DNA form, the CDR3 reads TGTGCCATCAGTGAGTCGAAATTTTCCAACTATGGCTACACCTTC. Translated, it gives CAISESKFSNYGYTF.

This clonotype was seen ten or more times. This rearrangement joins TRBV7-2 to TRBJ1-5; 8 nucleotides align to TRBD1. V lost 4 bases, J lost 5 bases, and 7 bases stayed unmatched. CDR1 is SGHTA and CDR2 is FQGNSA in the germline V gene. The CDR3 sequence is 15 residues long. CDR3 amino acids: CASSSYGQGDQPQHF. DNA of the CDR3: TGTGCCAGCAGCTCATATGGACAGGGCGATCAGCCCCAGCATTTT.

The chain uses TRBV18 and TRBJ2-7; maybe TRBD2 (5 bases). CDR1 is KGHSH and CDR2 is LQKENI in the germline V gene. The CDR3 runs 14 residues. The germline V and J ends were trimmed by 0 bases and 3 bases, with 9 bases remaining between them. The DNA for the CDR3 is TGTGCCAGCTCACCACCCAACCGGGACTACGAGCAGTACTTC. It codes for CASSPPNRDYEQYF.

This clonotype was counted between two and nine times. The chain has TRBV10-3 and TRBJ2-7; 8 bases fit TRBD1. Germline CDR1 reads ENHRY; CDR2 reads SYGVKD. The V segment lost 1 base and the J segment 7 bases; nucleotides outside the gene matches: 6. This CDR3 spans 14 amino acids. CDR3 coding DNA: TGTGCCATCAGTGAGTGGACAGGGTTTAGGGAGCAGTACTTC. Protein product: CAISEWTGFREQYF.

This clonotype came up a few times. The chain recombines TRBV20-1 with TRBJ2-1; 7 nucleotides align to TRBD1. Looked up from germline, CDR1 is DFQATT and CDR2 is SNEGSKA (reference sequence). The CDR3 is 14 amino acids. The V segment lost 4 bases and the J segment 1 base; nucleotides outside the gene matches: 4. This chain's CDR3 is CSAKGQRSYNEQFF. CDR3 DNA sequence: TGCAGTGCTAAGGGACAGAGATCCTACAATGAGCAGTTCTTC.

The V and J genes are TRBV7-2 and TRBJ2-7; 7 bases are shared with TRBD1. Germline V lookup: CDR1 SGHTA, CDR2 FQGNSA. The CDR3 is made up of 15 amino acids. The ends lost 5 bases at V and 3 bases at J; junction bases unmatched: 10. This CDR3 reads CASSPTTGINYEQYF. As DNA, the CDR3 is TGTGCCAGCAGCCCCACGACAGGGATCAACTACGAGCAGTACTTC. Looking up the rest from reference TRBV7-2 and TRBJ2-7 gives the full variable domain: GAGVSQSPSNKVTEKGKDVELRCDPISGHTALYWYRQSLGQGLEFLIYFQGNSAPDKSGLPSDRFSAERTGGSVSTLTIQRTQQEDSAVYLCASSPTTGINYEQYFGPGTRLTVT.

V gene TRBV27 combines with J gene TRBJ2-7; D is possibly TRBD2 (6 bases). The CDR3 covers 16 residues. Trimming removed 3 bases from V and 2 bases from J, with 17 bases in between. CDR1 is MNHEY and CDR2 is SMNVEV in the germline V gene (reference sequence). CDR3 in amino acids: CASSFSPGLPPYEQYF. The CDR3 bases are TGTGCCAGCAGTTTTTCCCCAGGACTACCCCCCTACGAGCAGTACTTC.

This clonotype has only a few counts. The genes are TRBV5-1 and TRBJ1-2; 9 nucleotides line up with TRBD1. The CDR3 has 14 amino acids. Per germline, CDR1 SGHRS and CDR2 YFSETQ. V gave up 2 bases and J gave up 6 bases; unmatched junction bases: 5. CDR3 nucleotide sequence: TGCGCCAGCAGCTTATGGACAGGGGAGGATGGCTACACCTTC. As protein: CASSLWTGEDGYTF.

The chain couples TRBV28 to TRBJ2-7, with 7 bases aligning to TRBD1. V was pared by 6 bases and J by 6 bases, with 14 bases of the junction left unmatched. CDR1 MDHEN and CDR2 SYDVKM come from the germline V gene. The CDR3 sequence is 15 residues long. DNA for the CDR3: TGTGCCAGCAGGCCCTTTCAGGGGGAAGGAGGCGAGCAGTACTTC. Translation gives CASRPFQGEGGEQYF.

This chain's CDR3 is CSAGTSGRAGNEQFF. The CDR3 DNA follows: TGCAGCGCCGGGACTAGCGGGAGGGCAGGGAATGAGCAGTTCTTC. The V gene is TRBV29-1, the J gene TRBJ2-1; 16 bases line up with TRBD2. The CDR3 totals 15 residues. Germline CDR1 is SQVTM and CDR2 is ANQGSEA. V trimming: 7 bases; J trimming: 7 bases; junction bases outside the gene matches: 7.

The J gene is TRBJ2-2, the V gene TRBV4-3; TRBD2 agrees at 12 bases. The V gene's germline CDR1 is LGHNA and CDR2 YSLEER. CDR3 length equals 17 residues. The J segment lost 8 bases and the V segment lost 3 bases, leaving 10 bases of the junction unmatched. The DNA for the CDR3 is TGCGCCAGCAGCCATAGACTAGCGGGAGTTTCTTCTGGGGAGCTGTTTTTT. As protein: CASSHRLAGVSSGELFF.

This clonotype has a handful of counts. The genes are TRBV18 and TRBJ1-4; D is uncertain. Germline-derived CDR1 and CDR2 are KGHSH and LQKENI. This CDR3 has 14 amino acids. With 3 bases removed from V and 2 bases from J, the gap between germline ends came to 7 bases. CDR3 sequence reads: CASSPGWTNEKLFF. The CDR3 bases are TGTGCCAGCTCACCCGGTTGGACTAATGAAAAACTGTTTTTT.

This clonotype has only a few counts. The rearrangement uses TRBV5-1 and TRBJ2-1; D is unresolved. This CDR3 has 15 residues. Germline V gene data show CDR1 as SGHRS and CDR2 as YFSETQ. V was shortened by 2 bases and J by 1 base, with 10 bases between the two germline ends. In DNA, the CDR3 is TGCGCCAGCAGCTTAAGTGGCCAGTCCTACAATGAGCAGTTCTTC. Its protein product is CASSLSGQSYNEQFF.

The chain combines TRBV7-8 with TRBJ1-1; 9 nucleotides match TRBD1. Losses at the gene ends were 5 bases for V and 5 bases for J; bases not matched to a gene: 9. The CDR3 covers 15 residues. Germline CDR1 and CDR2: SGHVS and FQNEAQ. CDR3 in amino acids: CASSAIQGASTEAFF. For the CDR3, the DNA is TGTGCCAGCAGCGCGATACAGGGGGCGTCGACTGAAGCTTTCTTT.